The following is a T cell receptor beta chain sequence with its context. This entry belongs to a study of technical replicates of blood from a few donors. Data came from immunoSEQ multiplex PCR; TCRdb stores just in-frame clones and leaves some out. Found here are almost 70,000 clones, roughly 90% of them singletons; the top ten hold 4.7%. CDR1 and CDR2 (germline): LGHNA, YSLEER. This CDR3 has 15 residues. Trimming cost V 0 bases and J 3 bases, with 12 bases left between them. The clonotype comes from a human donor in good health. Some clones in this sample may be carry-over from other donors' samples. Sequencing was performed on PBMCs. This sequence joins TRBV4-3 and TRBJ2-7, with D possibly matching TRBD1 (6 bases). As DNA, the CDR3 is TGCGCCAGCAGCCAAGACCGGGACAACTTCTACGAGCAGTACTTC. Translated, it gives CASSQDRDNFYEQYF.